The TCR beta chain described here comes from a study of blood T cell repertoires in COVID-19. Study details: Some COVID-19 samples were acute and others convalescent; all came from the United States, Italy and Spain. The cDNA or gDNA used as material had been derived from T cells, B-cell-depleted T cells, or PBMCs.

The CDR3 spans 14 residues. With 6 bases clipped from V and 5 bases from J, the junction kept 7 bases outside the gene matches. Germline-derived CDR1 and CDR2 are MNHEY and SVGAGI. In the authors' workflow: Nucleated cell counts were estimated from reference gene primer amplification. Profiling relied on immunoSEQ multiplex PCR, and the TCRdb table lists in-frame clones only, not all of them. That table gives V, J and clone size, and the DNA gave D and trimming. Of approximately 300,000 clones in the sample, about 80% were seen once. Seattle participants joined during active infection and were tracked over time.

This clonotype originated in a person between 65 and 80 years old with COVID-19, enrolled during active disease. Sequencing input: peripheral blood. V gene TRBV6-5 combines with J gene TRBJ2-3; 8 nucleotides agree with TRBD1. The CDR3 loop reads CASSGQGALDTQYF. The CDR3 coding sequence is TGTGCCAGCAGCGGCCAGGGGGCATTAGATACGCAGTATTTT.